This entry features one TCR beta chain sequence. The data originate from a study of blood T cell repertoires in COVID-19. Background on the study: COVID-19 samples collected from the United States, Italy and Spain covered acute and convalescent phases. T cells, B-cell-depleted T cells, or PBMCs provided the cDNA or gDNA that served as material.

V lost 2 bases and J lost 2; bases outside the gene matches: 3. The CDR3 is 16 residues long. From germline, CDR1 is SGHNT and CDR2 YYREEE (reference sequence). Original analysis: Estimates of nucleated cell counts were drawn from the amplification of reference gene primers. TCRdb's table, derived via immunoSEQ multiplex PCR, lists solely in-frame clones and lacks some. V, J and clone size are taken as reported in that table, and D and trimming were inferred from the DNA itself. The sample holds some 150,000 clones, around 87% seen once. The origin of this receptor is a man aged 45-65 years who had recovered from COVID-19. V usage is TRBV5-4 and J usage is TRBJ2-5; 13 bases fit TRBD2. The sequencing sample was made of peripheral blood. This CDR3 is CASSLRLAGGQETQYF. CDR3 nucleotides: TGTGCCAGCAGCTTACGACTAGCGGGGGGACAAGAGACCCAGTACTTC.